This entry lists 32 T cell receptor beta chains sequenced from one sample in a study of CD8+ T cells in alopecia areata. Extracted from the samples, RNA was reverse transcribed into cDNA to serve as the sequencing template. Sequencing used immunoSEQ multiplex PCR; TCRdb keeps in-frame clones, though not all of them. The sample comprises fewer than 200,000 clones, approximately 65% of which are singletons, and over 10% rests with the top ten. The source material was CD8+ T cells sorted from blood, sampled at week 0. These TCRs come from a human donor with alopecia areata.

This clone occurred once. The rearrangement joins TRBV25-1 to TRBJ2-6; D might be TRBD2 (5 bases). This CDR3 comprises 14 residues. The germline V and J ends were trimmed by 1 base and 7 bases, with 8 bases remaining between them. The germline V gene has CDR1 MGHDK and CDR2 SYGVNS. The CDR3 protein is CASSESEGANVLTF. As DNA, the CDR3 is TGTGCCAGCAGTGAATCTGAGGGCGCCAACGTCCTGACTTTC.

The chain links TRBV19 to TRBJ2-3, with D perhaps assigned TRBD1 or TRBD2 (5 bases each). Looked up from germline, CDR1 is LNHDA and CDR2 is SQIVND (reference sequence). The CDR3 spans 14 residues. V lost 7 bases and J 1 base, leaving 12 bases between the germline ends. CDR3 DNA: TGTGCCAGTACCCTGGTGGGGGGCACAGATACGCAGTATTTT. Encoded protein: CASTLVGGTDTQYF. Combining the CDR3 with reference TRBV19 and TRBJ2-3 gives the whole variable domain DGGITQSPKYLFRKEGQNVTLSCEQNLNHDAMYWYRQDPGQGLRLIYYSQIVNDFQKGDIAEGYSVSREKKESFPLTVTSAQKNPTAFYLCASTLVGGTDTQYFGPGTRLTVL.

The chain has TRBV14 and TRBJ2-7, with no clear D. Looked up from germline, CDR1 is SGHDN and CDR2 is FVKESK. The V gene lost 1 base and the J gene lost 6 bases, with 7 bases spanning the gap. The CDR3 totals 12 residues. CDR3 in amino acids: CASSQGSSEQYF. CDR3 coding DNA: TGTGCCAGCAGCCAAGGGTCCAGCGAGCAGTACTTC. The full variable domain, rest sourced from reference TRBV14 and TRBJ2-7, is EAGVTQFPSHSVIEKGQTVTLRCDPISGHDNLYWYRRVMGKEIKFLLHFVKESKQDESGMPNNRFLAERTGGTYSTLKVQPAELEDSGVYFCASSQGSSEQYFGPGTRLTVT.

The chain uses TRBV9 and TRBJ1-2; the D is unclear. Germline V gene data show CDR1 as SGDLS and CDR2 as YYNGEE. Deletions cut 3 bases from V and 10 bases from J, with 16 bases between. CDR3 size: 13 residues. In nucleotides, the CDR3 is TGTGCCAGCAGCGACCCACCCGAGGGAGCCTACACCTTC. Its translation is CASSDPPEGAYTF.

The J gene is TRBJ2-7, the V gene TRBV28, with D possibly matching TRBD2 (5 bases). Trimming removed 5 bases from V and 4 bases from J, with 24 bases in between. The CDR3 runs to 17 residues. CDR1 and CDR2 from the germline V gene are MDHEN and SYDVKM. This CDR3 reads CASSTSGAAVTTYEQYF. In nucleotides, the CDR3 is TGTGCCAGCAGTACATCCGGCGCAGCGGTTACCACGTACGAGCAGTACTTC.

The chain links TRBV27 to TRBJ2-2, with D uncertain. The V and J ends lost 3 bases and 1 base respectively, with 9 bases between them. Germline CDR1 and CDR2: MNHEY and SMNVEV (reference sequence). This CDR3 contains 15 residues. The CDR3 DNA sequence: TGTGCCAGCAGTTTGAGTGCAGGGAACACCGGGGAGCTGTTTTTT. This codes for CASSLSAGNTGELFF.

This clone occurred a few times. This chain joins TRBV15 and TRBJ2-1; D not resolved. This CDR3 has 12 amino acids. Germline CDR1 and CDR2: LNHNV and YYDKDF (reference sequence). The V end was cut by 1 base, the J end by 8 bases, with 6 bases between. The CDR3: CATSRGGDEQFF. The CDR3 nucleotides read TGTGCCACCAGCAGAGGAGGAGATGAGCAGTTCTTC.

The chain combines TRBV5-1 with TRBJ1-5, with 9 bases matching TRBD1. The length of the CDR3 is 14 residues. After removal of 3 bases from V and 4 bases from J, the junction contained 2 bases not matched to a gene. Germline V gene lookup returns CDR1 SGHRS and CDR2 YFSETQ. CDR3 loop: CASSYGTGNQPQHF. The CDR3 DNA reads TGCGCCAGCAGCTATGGGACAGGGAATCAGCCCCAGCATTTT.

CDR3 DNA: TGTGCCAGCAGTCCTACAGGCCGAAGGGGTAATGGCTACACCTTC. Translation gives CASSPTGRRGNGYTF. The chain links TRBV2 to TRBJ1-2, with D possibly TRBD1 on 5 matching bases. Germline CDR1 and CDR2: SNHLY and FYNNEI. The V end was cut by 5 bases, the J end by 6 bases, with 19 bases between. The CDR3 runs to 15 residues.

The gene calls are TRBV4-1 and TRBJ2-2, with D possibly TRBD1 on 5 matching bases. This CDR3 comprises 16 residues. Trimming cost V 4 bases and J 3 bases, with 15 bases left between them. Per the germline V gene, CDR1 is MGHRA and CDR2 is YSYEKL. In DNA form, the CDR3 reads TGCGCCAGCAGCCTCTGGGGCCAGGAATACACCGGGGAGCTGTTTTTT. Its protein is CASSLWGQEYTGELFF.

The chain combines TRBV7-9 with TRBJ2-7; possibly TRBD2 for D (5 bases). This CDR3 spans 15 amino acids. V lost 3 bases and J 0 bases, leaving 12 bases between the germline ends. Germline CDR1 and CDR2: SEHNR and FQNEAQ (reference sequence). The CDR3 bases are TGTGCCAGCAGCTTGGACTCCCCGCGCTCCTACGAGCAGTACTTC. Its translation is CASSLDSPRSYEQYF.

The CDR3 nucleotides are TGTGCCAGCAGTGTAGGCGGTGGCTACACCTTC. Residues: CASSVGGGYTF. The gene calls are TRBV25-1 and TRBJ1-2; D is uncertain. The CDR3 is made up of 11 amino acids. Germline V lookup: CDR1 MGHDK, CDR2 SYGVNS. Trimming cost V 4 bases and J 7 bases, with 7 bases left between them.

The rearrangement uses TRBV7-3 and TRBJ1-1; D is possibly TRBD1 (5 bases). The CDR3 runs 13 residues. With 3 bases removed from V and 4 bases from J, the gap between germline ends came to 9 bases. The germline V gene encodes CDR1 SGHTA and CDR2 FQGTGA. The CDR3 spells CASSFGGVTEAFF. CDR3 nucleotide sequence: TGTGCCAGCAGCTTTGGGGGTGTCACTGAAGCTTTCTTT. Variable domain in full (rest from reference TRBV7-3 and TRBJ1-1): GAGVSQTPSNKVTEKGKYVELRCDPISGHTALYWYRQSLGQGPEFLIYFQGTGAADDSGLPNDRFFAVRPEGSVSTLKIQRTERGDSAVYLCASSFGGVTEAFFGQGTRLTVV.

V usage is TRBV18 and J usage is TRBJ2-7; D is uncertain. From germline, CDR1 is KGHSH and CDR2 LQKENI. Between the trimmed V and J ends, which lost 6 bases and 3 bases, there was a span of 9 bases. CDR3 length equals 12 residues. The CDR3 sequence is CASSHKFYEQYF. DNA for the CDR3: TGTGCCAGCTCTCACAAGTTCTACGAGCAGTACTTC.

The chain has TRBV25-1 and TRBJ1-1; D unresolved. There are 11 residues in the CDR3. Trimming removed 4 bases at V and 3 bases at J, with 3 bases between. CDR1 and CDR2 (germline): MGHDK, SYGVNS. The CDR3 spells CASSADTEAFF. The CDR3 nucleotides are TGTGCCAGCAGTGCGGACACTGAAGCTTTCTTT.

This clone is a singleton in its sample. The genes are TRBV7-2 and TRBJ1-6, with TRBD1 as a possible D gene (5 bases). The CDR3 covers 17 residues. Germline V gene lookup returns CDR1 SGHTA and CDR2 FQGNSA. Trimming took 1 base from V and 7 from J, leaving 17 bases between them. CDR3 sequence reads: CASSLESFGGGNSPLHF. CDR3 sequence (DNA): TGTGCCAGCAGCTTAGAGTCTTTCGGGGGGGGGAATTCACCCCTCCACTTT.

CDR3 amino acids: CASSHLLAGRNNEQFF. CDR3 nucleotide sequence: TGTGCCAGCAGCCACCTACTAGCGGGGCGTAACAATGAGCAGTTCTTC. The chain couples TRBV27 to TRBJ2-1; 10 nucleotides match TRBD2. The germline gives CDR1 MNHEY, CDR2 SMNVEV (reference sequence). The CDR3 runs to 16 residues. The J segment lost 5 bases and the V segment lost 6 bases, leaving 10 bases of the junction unmatched.

This clone was found a few times. The chain links TRBV19 to TRBJ2-1; 10 bases are a match to TRBD2. Germline trimming cut 5 bases from V and 6 bases from J; bases unmatched to any gene: 10. Germline values: CDR1 LNHDA, CDR2 SQIVND (reference sequence). This CDR3 has 16 residues. The CDR3 DNA follows: TGTGCCAGTAGTCCCCCCGGAGCGGGGGGGCGCAATGAGCAGTTCTTC. It encodes CASSPPGAGGRNEQFF.

The CDR3 spells CASSQRLAGADIQYF. The CDR3 nucleotides read TGCGCCAGCAGCCAACGACTAGCGGGGGCGGACATTCAGTACTTC. V gene TRBV4-1 combines with J gene TRBJ2-4; TRBD2 matches 12 bases. The V gene end was trimmed by 2 bases and the J gene end by 8 bases; junction bases not matched to a gene: 4. CDR1 and CDR2 from the germline V gene are MGHRA and YSYEKL. The CDR3 covers 15 residues.

This chain links TRBV9 with TRBJ2-2; D remains unclear. Trimming shortened V by 4 bases and J by 1 base, and 5 bases separated the two germline ends. The CDR3 extends over 13 amino acids. Per the germline V gene, CDR1 is SGDLS and CDR2 is YYNGEE. The CDR3 sequence is CASSYRNTGELFF. DNA of the CDR3: TGTGCCAGCAGCTACAGGAACACCGGGGAGCTGTTTTTT.

The chain is built from TRBV5-6 and TRBJ1-2; unclear D gene. Between the trimmed V and J ends, which lost 6 bases and 4 bases, there was a span of 10 bases. The CDR3 length is 12 residues. Germline V lookup: CDR1 SGHDT, CDR2 YYEEEE. The CDR3 bases are TGTGCCAGCAACCAGGACTCCTATGGCTACACCTTC. It encodes CASNQDSYGYTF. Combining the CDR3 with reference TRBV5-6 and TRBJ1-2 gives the whole variable domain DAGVTQSPTHLIKTRGQQVTLRCSPKSGHDTVSWYQQALGQGPQFIFQYYEEEERQRGNFPDRFSGHQFPNYSSELNVNALLLGDSALYLCASNQDSYGYTFGSGTRLTVV.

This chain uses TRBV6-5 with TRBJ1-5; D not resolved. This CDR3 has 14 residues. V was trimmed by 6 bases and J by 4 bases, leaving 13 bases between them. CDR1 and CDR2 (germline): MNHEY, SVGAGI. CDR3 loop: CASSPVFSNQPQHF. The DNA of the CDR3 is TGTGCCAGCAGCCCGGTTTTCTCGAATCAGCCCCAGCATTTT.

This sequence joins TRBV29-1 and TRBJ1-2; D unclear. Germline V gives CDR1 SQVTM, CDR2 ANQGSEA. This CDR3 is built from 12 residues. Deletions cut 7 bases from V and 4 bases from J, with 13 bases between. The CDR3 DNA reads TGCAGCGCCGAGATCTGGTTCTATGGCTACACCTTC. It specifies CSAEIWFYGYTF. The full variable domain, completed using reference TRBV29-1 and TRBJ1-2, is SAVISQKPSRDICQRGTSLTIQCQVDSQVTMMFWYRQQPGQSLTLIATANQGSEATYESGFVIDKFPISRPNLTFSTLTVSNMSPEDSSIYLCSAEIWFYGYTFGSGTRLTVV.

The V gene is TRBV29-1, the J gene TRBJ2-7; D is unclear. Germline loops: CDR1 SQVTM, CDR2 ANQGSEA. The V end was cut by 3 bases, the J end by 5 bases, with 8 bases between. This CDR3 region has 11 residues. In DNA form, the CDR3 reads TGCAGCGTTGAGCTCCAAAACGAGCAGTACTTC. Translation: CSVELQNEQYF.

As regards this clone: Germline and junction disagree at one end, which may indicate a read error. V usage is TRBV7-7 and J usage is TRBJ2-3; D unresolved. This CDR3 comprises 14 residues. Looked up from germline, CDR1 is SSHAT and CDR2 is FNYEAQ (reference sequence). Written as DNA, the CDR3 is TGTGCTAGCAGCCATCATATTGGTTCAGATACGCAGTATTTT. Protein product: CASSHHIGSDTQYF.

The chain combines TRBV6-5 with TRBJ2-7; D ambiguous. Germline V gene data show CDR1 as MNHEY and CDR2 as SVGAGI. The CDR3 sequence is 15 residues long. V lost 0 bases, J lost 5 bases, and 14 bases lay in between. Written as DNA, the CDR3 is TGTGCCAGCAGTTACTCGACCAAGCCAGACGACGAGCAGTACTTC. Amino acid sequence: CASSYSTKPDDEQYF.

V is TRBV29-1 and J is TRBJ2-2; weak D call: TRBD1 (5 bases). The CDR3 has 13 amino acids. The V and J ends lost 3 bases and 1 base respectively, with 6 bases between them. Germline V gene sequence: CDR1 SQVTM, CDR2 ANQGSEA. The CDR3 nucleotides read TGCAGCGTTGACAGGGAGAACACCGGGGAGCTGTTTTTT. Translated: CSVDRENTGELFF.

The gene calls are TRBV29-1 and TRBJ2-7, with a weak D call TRBD2 (5 bases). This CDR3 contains 13 residues. Germline CDR1 reads SQVTM; CDR2 reads ANQGSEA. Trimming removed 4 bases from V and 6 bases from J, with 16 bases in between. The CDR3 DNA sequence: TGCAGCGTTGTTTATAGCGTACGTCGCGAGCAGTACTTC. Its translation: CSVVYSVRREQYF.

This chain uses TRBV5-8 with TRBJ1-4, with a tentative D call TRBD1 (5 bases). The CDR3 has 15 amino acids. V lost 6 bases and J 7 bases, leaving 19 bases between the germline ends. Germline lookup yields CDR1 SGHTS and CDR2 YDEGEE. Here the CDR3 DNA reads TGTGCCAGCACGCCCGGGACGGCATGGGGTGAAAAACTGTTTTTT. It yields the protein CASTPGTAWGEKLFF.

The chain has TRBV5-1 and TRBJ2-1; 8 bases map to TRBD1. There are 18 residues in the CDR3. The germline V gene encodes CDR1 SGHRS and CDR2 YFSETQ. Trimming at V came to 0 bases and at J to 2 bases, leaving 10 bases not matched to a gene. In nucleotides, the CDR3 is TGCGCCAGCAGCTTGGGCAGGACAGGGTTAGCCCCCTACAATGAGCAGTTCTTC. It translates to CASSLGRTGLAPYNEQFF.

This clone has just one count. The V gene is TRBV27, the J gene TRBJ2-1; D is ambiguous. This CDR3 contains 12 residues. Trimming removed 2 bases from V and 10 bases from J, with 9 bases in between. Germline CDR1 and CDR2: MNHEY and SMNVEV (reference sequence). The CDR3 DNA follows: TGTGCCAGCAGTTTAGATTCCAGGGAGCAGTTCTTC. Translating gives CASSLDSREQFF.

The rearrangement joins TRBV10-3 to TRBJ2-3, with D unresolved. The V end lost 6 bases, the J end lost 2 bases, and 15 bases lay between the germline ends. CDR1 is ENHRY and CDR2 is SYGVKD in the germline V gene. The length of the CDR3 is 15 residues. The CDR3 DNA sequence: TGTGCCATCAGCCTAGACACGGAGAACACAGATACGCAGTATTTT. Translating gives CAISLDTENTDTQYF.